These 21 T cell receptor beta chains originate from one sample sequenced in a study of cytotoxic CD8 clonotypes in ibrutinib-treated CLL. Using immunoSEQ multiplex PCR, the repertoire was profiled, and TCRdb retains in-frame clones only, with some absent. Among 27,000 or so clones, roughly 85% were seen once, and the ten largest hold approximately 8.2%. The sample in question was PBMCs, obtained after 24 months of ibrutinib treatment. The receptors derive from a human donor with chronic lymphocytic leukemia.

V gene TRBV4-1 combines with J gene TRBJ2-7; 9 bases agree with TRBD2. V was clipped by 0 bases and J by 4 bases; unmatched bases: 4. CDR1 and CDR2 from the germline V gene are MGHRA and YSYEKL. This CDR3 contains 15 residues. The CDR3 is CASSQDETSGYEQYF. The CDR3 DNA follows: TGCGCCAGCAGCCAAGATGAGACTAGCGGATACGAGCAGTACTTC.

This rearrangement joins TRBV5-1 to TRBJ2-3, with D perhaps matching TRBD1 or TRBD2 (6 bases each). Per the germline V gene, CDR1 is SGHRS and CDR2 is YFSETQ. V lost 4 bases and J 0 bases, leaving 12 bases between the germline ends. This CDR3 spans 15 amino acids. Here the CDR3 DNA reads TGCGCCAGCAGCCCGGAGGGGGGAAGCACAGATACGCAGTATTTT. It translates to CASSPEGGSTDTQYF.

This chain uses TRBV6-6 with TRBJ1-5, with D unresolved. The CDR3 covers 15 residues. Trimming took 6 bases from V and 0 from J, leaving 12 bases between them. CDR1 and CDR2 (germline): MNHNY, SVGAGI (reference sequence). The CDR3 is CASSSDYDSNQPQHF. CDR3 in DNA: TGTGCCAGCAGCTCGGATTATGATAGCAATCAGCCCCAGCATTTT.

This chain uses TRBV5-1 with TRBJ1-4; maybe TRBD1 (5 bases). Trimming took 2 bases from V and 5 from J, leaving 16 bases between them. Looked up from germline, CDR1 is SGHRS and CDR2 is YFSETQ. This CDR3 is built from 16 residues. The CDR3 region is CASSLTTPTGNEKLFF. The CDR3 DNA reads TGCGCCAGCAGCTTAACGACACCCACAGGCAATGAAAAACTGTTTTTT. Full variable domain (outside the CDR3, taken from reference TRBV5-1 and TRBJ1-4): KAGVTQTPRYLIKTRGQQVTLSCSPISGHRSVSWYQQTPGQGLQFLFEYFSETQRNKGNFPGRFSGRQFSNSRSEMNVSTLELGDSALYLCASSLTTPTGNEKLFFGSGTQLSVL.

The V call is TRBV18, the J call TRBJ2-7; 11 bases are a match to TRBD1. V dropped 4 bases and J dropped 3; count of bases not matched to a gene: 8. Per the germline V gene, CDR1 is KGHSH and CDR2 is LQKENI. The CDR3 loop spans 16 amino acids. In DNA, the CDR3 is TGTGCCAGCTCACGCGGGACAGGGGGTTTTAACTACGAGCAGTACTTC. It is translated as CASSRGTGGFNYEQYF.

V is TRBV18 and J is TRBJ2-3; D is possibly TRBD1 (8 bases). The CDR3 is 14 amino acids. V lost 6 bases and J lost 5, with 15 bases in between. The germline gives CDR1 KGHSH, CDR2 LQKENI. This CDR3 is CASSPNRGGDTQYF. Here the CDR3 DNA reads TGTGCCAGCTCCCCCAACAGGGGGGGAGATACGCAGTATTTT.

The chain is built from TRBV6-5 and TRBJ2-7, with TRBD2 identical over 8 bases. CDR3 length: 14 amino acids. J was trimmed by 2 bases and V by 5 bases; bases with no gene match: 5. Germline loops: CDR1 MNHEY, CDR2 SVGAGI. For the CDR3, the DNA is TGTGCCAGCAGTCCGGCGGGGGGCCCCTACGAGCAGTACTTC. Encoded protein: CASSPAGGPYEQYF.

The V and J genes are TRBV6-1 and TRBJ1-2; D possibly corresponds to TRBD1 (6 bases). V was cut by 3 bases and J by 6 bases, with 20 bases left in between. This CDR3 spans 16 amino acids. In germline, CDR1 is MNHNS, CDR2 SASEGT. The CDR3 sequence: CASSDGQTPPPNGYTF. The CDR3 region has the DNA TGTGCCAGCAGTGACGGACAGACTCCACCCCCTAATGGCTACACCTTC.

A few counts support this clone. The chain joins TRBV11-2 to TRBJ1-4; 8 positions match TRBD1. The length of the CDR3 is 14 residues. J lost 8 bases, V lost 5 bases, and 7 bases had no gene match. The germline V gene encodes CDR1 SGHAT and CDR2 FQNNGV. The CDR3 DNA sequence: TGTGCCAGCAGCCCGGACAGGGTCGGAGAAAAACTGTTTTTT. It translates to CASSPDRVGEKLFF.

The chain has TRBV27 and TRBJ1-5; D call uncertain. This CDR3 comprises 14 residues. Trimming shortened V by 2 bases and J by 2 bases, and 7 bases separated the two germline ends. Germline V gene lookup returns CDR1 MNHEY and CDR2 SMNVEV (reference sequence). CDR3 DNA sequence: TGTGCCAGCAGTTTAGGGTCGGGCAATCAGCCCCAGCATTTT. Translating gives CASSLGSGNQPQHF.

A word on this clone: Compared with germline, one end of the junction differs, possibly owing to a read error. CDR3: CASSIAGTTYEQYF. As DNA, the CDR3 is TGTGCCAGTAGCATAGCGGGGACCACCTACGAGCAGTACTTC. The chain recombines TRBV19 with TRBJ2-7; TRBD2 matches at 8 bases. CDR3 size: 14 residues. Germline CDR1 and CDR2: LNHDA and SQIVND (reference sequence).

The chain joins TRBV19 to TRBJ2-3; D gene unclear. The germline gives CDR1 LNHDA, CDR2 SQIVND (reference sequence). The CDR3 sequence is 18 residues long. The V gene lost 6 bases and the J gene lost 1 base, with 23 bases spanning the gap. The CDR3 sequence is CASRRVGQARTGTDTQYF. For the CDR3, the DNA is TGTGCCAGTAGAAGGGTTGGGCAGGCCCGAACTGGCACAGATACGCAGTATTTT.

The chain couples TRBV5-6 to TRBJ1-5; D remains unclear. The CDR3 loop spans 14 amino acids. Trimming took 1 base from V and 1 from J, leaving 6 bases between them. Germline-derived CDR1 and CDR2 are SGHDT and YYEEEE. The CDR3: CASSLLGSNQPQHF. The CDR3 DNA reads TGTGCCAGCAGCTTGTTGGGGAGCAATCAGCCCCAGCATTTT.

CDR3 region: CASSLEQFTGELFF. CDR3 DNA: TGTGCCAGCAGCTTAGAACAGTTCACCGGGGAGCTGTTTTTT. This chain links TRBV7-8 with TRBJ2-2; no definite D call. Trimming stripped 1 base from V and 4 bases from J, with 7 bases between. Per the germline V gene, CDR1 is SGHVS and CDR2 is FQNEAQ. The CDR3 spans 14 residues.

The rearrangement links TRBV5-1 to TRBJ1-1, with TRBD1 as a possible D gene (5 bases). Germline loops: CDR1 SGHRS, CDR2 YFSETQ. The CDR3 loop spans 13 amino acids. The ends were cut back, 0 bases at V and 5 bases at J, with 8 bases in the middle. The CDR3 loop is CASSLGRGTEAFF. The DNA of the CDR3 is TGCGCCAGCAGCTTGGGGAGGGGAACTGAAGCTTTCTTT.

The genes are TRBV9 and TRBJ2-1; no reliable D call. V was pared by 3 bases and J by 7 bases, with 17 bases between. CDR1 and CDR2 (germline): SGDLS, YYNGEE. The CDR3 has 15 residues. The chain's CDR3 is CASSAWAGAQNEQFF. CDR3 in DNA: TGTGCCAGCAGCGCATGGGCAGGAGCCCAGAATGAGCAGTTCTTC.

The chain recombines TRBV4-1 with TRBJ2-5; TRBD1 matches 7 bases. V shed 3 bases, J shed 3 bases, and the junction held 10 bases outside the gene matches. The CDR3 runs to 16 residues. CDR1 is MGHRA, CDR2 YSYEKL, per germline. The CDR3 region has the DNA TGCGCCAGCAGCCAGATGTCTTCCGGGACAGAAGAGACCCAGTACTTC. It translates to CASSQMSSGTEETQYF.

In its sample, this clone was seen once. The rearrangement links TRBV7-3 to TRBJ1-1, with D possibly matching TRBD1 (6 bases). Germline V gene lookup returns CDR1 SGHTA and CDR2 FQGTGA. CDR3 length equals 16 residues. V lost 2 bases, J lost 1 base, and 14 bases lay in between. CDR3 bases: TGTGCCAGCAGCTTAGCTCGAGGACAGCCGAACACTGAAGCTTTCTTT. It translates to CASSLARGQPNTEAFF.

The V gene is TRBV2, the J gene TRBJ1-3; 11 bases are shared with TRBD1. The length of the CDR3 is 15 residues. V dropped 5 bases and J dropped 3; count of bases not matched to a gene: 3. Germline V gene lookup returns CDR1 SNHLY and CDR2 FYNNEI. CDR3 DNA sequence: TGTGCCAGCAGTACGGACAGGGGGCATGGAAACACCATATATTTT. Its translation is CASSTDRGHGNTIYF.

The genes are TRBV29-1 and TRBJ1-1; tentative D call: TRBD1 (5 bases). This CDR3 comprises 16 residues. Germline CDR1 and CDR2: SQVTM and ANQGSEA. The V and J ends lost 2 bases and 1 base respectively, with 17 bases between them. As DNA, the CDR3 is TGCAGCGTTGAACCCCCATCGCCCAGGGCGAACACTGAAGCTTTCTTT. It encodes CSVEPPSPRANTEAFF.

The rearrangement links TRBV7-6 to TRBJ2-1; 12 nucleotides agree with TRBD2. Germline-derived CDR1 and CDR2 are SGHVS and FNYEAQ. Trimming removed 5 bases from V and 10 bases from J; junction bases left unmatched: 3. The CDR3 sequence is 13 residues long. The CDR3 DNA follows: TGTGCCAGCAGCCAGACTAGCGGGGGCGAGCAGTTCTTC. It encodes CASSQTSGGEQFF.